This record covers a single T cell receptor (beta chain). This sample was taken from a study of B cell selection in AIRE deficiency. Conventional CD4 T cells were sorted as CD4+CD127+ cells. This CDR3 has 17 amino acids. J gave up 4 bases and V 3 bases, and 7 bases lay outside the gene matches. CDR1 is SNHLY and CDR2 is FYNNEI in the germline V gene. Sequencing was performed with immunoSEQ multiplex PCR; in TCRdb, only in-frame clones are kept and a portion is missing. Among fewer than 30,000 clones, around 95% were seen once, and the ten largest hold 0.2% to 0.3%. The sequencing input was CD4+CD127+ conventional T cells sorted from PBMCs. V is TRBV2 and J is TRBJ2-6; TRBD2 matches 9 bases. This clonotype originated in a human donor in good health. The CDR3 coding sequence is TGTGCCAGCAGTGATCCGGGACTAGCAACCGGGGCCAACGTCCTGACTTTC. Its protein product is CASSDPGLATGANVLTF.